These 12 T cell receptor beta chains were all obtained from the same sample, sequenced in a study of OX40 agonist ivuxolimab in advanced cancers. Repertoires were generated with immunoSEQ multiplex PCR, while TCRdb's copy carries only in-frame clones and drops some. The top ten hold around 25% of the sample, which has about 20,000 clones, about 83% seen once. This specimen consisted of CD4+ or CD8+ T cells sorted from blood, obtained in a trial of the OX40 agonist ivuxolimab. The receptor source for this set is an adult with an advanced solid tumor such as melanoma, head and neck, liver or kidney cancer.

This clone was observed a few times. V and J are TRBV4-3 and TRBJ1-2, with D maybe TRBD1 (5 bases). From germline, CDR1 is LGHNA and CDR2 YSLEER. V was clipped by 3 bases and J by 5 bases, with 13 bases between them. The CDR3 spans 14 residues. This CDR3 reads CASSQGRGLYGYTF. The DNA for the CDR3 is TGCGCCAGCAGCCAGGGGAGGGGCCTTTATGGCTACACCTTC.

Only one count was recorded for this clone. V is TRBV6-5 and J is TRBJ2-7; TRBD1 aligns across 8 bases. This CDR3 spans 14 amino acids. The germline gives CDR1 MNHEY, CDR2 SVGAGI. V shed 2 bases, J shed 5 bases, and the junction held 5 bases outside the gene matches. The CDR3 sequence: CASSYIGQGDEQYF. As DNA, the CDR3 is TGTGCCAGCAGTTACATAGGACAGGGCGACGAGCAGTACTTC.

This rearrangement joins TRBV10-3 to TRBJ2-7, with 7 positions matching TRBD1. V trimming: 2 bases; J trimming: 2 bases; junction bases outside the gene matches: 9. The CDR3 sequence is 16 residues long. Germline V CDR1 and CDR2: ENHRY, SYGVKD. CDR3 nucleotide sequence: TGTGCCATCAGTGAGGCCCCTGGGCAGGGGGCCTACGAGCAGTACTTC. As protein: CAISEAPGQGAYEQYF.

The rearrangement uses TRBV2 and TRBJ1-1; no clear D gene. The V gene lost 6 bases and the J gene lost 6 bases, with 5 bases spanning the gap. This CDR3 spans 10 amino acids. CDR1 SNHLY and CDR2 FYNNEI come from the germline V gene. The CDR3 reads CASRDAEAFF. The DNA of the CDR3 is TGTGCCAGCAGGGACGCTGAAGCTTTCTTT.

In its sample, this clone was seen once. The chain couples TRBV18 to TRBJ2-1; no clear D. The CDR3 is 15 amino acids. Germline CDR1 reads KGHSH; CDR2 reads LQKENI. V gave up 2 bases and J gave up 4 bases, with 12 bases separating them. The CDR3 nucleotides read TGTGCCAGCTCACCAGGCGACCTGGAGTACAATGAGCAGTTCTTC. Its translation is CASSPGDLEYNEQFF.

The CDR3 DNA reads as TGTGCCAGCAGCCAAATCGGGGGCTACGAGCAGTACTTC. Encoded protein: CASSQIGGYEQYF. This chain connects TRBV14 to TRBJ2-7, with D possibly matching TRBD2 (6 bases). From germline, CDR1 is SGHDN and CDR2 FVKESK. The CDR3 extends over 13 amino acids. Trimming cost V 2 bases and J 3 bases, with 8 bases left between them. The full variable domain, in which reference TRBV14 and TRBJ2-7 provide the parts outside the CDR3, is EAGVTQFPSHSVIEKGQTVTLRCDPISGHDNLYWYRRVMGKEIKFLLHFVKESKQDESGMPNNRFLAERTGGTYSTLKVQPAELEDSGVYFCASSQIGGYEQYFGPGTRLTVT.

J is TRBJ1-4 and V is TRBV6-6; TRBD1 is a possible D gene (5 bases). With 1 base removed from V and 6 bases from J, the gap between germline ends came to 9 bases. Germline-derived CDR1 and CDR2 are MNHNY and SVGAGI (reference sequence). This CDR3 is built from 14 residues. The CDR3 region is CASSYLGQDEKLFF. The CDR3 DNA is TGTGCCAGCAGTTACTTGGGGCAAGATGAAAAACTGTTTTTT.

The chain uses TRBV27 and TRBJ1-1; 9 bases match TRBD1. The CDR3 contains 15 residues. V dropped 3 bases and J dropped 5; count of bases not matched to a gene: 7. Germline CDR1 MNHEY, CDR2 SMNVEV (reference sequence). The CDR3 loop is CASSFSDRGWTEAFF. CDR3 bases: TGTGCCAGCAGTTTTTCGGACAGGGGTTGGACTGAAGCTTTCTTT.

This clone appeared a single time. V usage is TRBV19 and J usage is TRBJ1-1, with D possibly being TRBD1 (5 bases). The length of the CDR3 is 14 residues. Per the germline V gene, CDR1 is LNHDA and CDR2 is SQIVND (reference sequence). Trimming cost V 6 bases and J 6 bases, with 17 bases left between them. The CDR3: CASRLRGHLPEAFF. DNA of the CDR3: TGTGCCAGTAGACTCCGGGGCCACCTCCCTGAAGCTTTCTTT.

The J gene is TRBJ2-2, the V gene TRBV9, with D maybe TRBD2 (6 bases). This CDR3 region has 17 residues. Trimming took off 4 bases at V and 5 bases at J, with 21 bases between the two ends. The V gene's germline CDR1 is SGDLS and CDR2 YYNGEE. The CDR3, as DNA: TGTGCCAGCAGCCTCGGGGGTGGTTTGTATGGAACCGGGGAGCTGTTTTTT. Translation gives CASSLGGGLYGTGELFF.

The V and J genes are TRBV9 and TRBJ2-5; D remains unclear. Germline assignment: CDR1 SGDLS and CDR2 YYNGEE. V shed 0 bases and J shed 3 bases, with 3 bases lying between them. The CDR3 runs 12 residues. The DNA of the CDR3 is TGTGCCAGCAGCGTAGGTGAAGAGACCCAGTACTTC. Translated: CASSVGEETQYF. Looking up the rest from reference TRBV9 and TRBJ2-5 gives the full variable domain: DSGVTQTPKHLITATGQRVTLRCSPRSGDLSVYWYQQSLDQGLQFLIQYYNGEERAKGNILERFSAQQFPDLHSELNLSSLELGDSALYFCASSVGEETQYFGPGTRLLVL.

This chain connects TRBV7-9 to TRBJ1-4, with D uncertain. The V end was cut by 5 bases, the J end by 4 bases, with 17 bases between. The germline V gene encodes CDR1 SEHNR and CDR2 FQNEAQ (reference sequence). The CDR3 runs to 16 residues. DNA of the CDR3: TGTGCCAGCAGCCCCTGGGATGGGTACGGTAATGAAAAACTGTTTTTT. This gives the protein CASSPWDGYGNEKLFF.